The 7 T cell receptor beta chains below were found in one sample sequenced in a study of blood T cell repertoires in COVID-19. The method was immunoSEQ multiplex PCR; TCRdb's version includes in-frame clones alone and lacks a portion of them. Here the sample spans approximately 200,000 clones, about 85% being singletons. Input material: peripheral blood. The origin of the receptors is a man aged 45-60 years who had recovered from COVID-19.

The chain combines TRBV28 with TRBJ2-7, with D perhaps matching TRBD2 (5 bases). The CDR3 extends over 16 amino acids. V lost 2 bases and J 4 bases, leaving 18 bases between the germline ends. Germline V CDR1 and CDR2: MDHEN, SYDVKM. CDR3 bases: TGTGCCAGCAGTTTACCTCGATCCGGGATTTCGTACGAGCAGTACTTC. Translated, it gives CASSLPRSGISYEQYF.

This rearrangement joins TRBV7-6 to TRBJ2-3; possibly TRBD1 for D (8 bases). There are 15 residues in the CDR3. Germline V lookup: CDR1 SGHVS, CDR2 FNYEAQ. V was clipped by 6 bases and J by 0 bases, with 13 bases between them. The CDR3 region is CASSYRGGSTDTQYF. DNA of the CDR3: TGTGCCAGCAGTTACAGGGGGGGAAGCACAGATACGCAGTATTTT. The full variable domain, in which reference TRBV7-6 and TRBJ2-3 provide the parts outside the CDR3, is GAGVSQSPRYKVTKRGQDVALRCDPISGHVSLYWYRQALGQGPEFLTYFNYEAQQDKSGLPNDRFSAERPEGSISTLTIQRTEQRDSAMYRCASSYRGGSTDTQYFGPGTRLTVL.

V gene TRBV15 combines with J gene TRBJ2-5; 8 positions agree with TRBD2. CDR1 is LNHNV and CDR2 is YYDKDF in the germline V gene (reference sequence). The CDR3 has 15 residues. V dropped 0 bases and J dropped 3; count of bases not matched to a gene: 3. The DNA for the CDR3 is TGTGCCACCAGCAGAGACCCCGGGGGGGAAGAGACCCAGTACTTC. It is translated as CATSRDPGGEETQYF.

The chain joins TRBV11-3 to TRBJ2-5; TRBD2 matches 7 bases. CDR1 SGHNT and CDR2 YENEEA come from the germline V gene. This CDR3 has 15 amino acids. The ends lost 5 bases at V and 6 bases at J; junction bases unmatched: 12. DNA for the CDR3: TGTGCCAGCAGCCCTGGTGGCGGGAGAGGAAAGACCCAGTACTTC. This translates into CASSPGGGRGKTQYF.

V gene TRBV5-6 combines with J gene TRBJ1-3, with unresolved D. Germline V lookup: CDR1 SGHDT, CDR2 YYEEEE. The CDR3 contains 15 residues. V lost 1 base and J 2 bases, leaving 10 bases between the germline ends. CDR3 sequence: CASSLYTGAGNTIYF. DNA for the CDR3: TGTGCCAGCAGCTTGTACACTGGAGCTGGAAACACCATATATTTT.

CDR3 amino acids: CASSSPGLGETQYF. CDR3 coding DNA: TGTGCCAGCAGCTCACCGGGACTTGGAGAGACCCAGTACTTC. This chain links TRBV11-2 with TRBJ2-5, with a tentative D call TRBD2 (6 bases). Germline CDR1 reads SGHAT; CDR2 reads FQNNGV. The CDR3 has 14 amino acids. Trimming left V 4 bases short and J 4 bases short, with 13 bases between.

The rearrangement joins TRBV13 to TRBJ2-1; a weak D match, TRBD1 (7 bases). Germline V lookup: CDR1 PRHDT, CDR2 FYEKMQ (reference sequence). Deletions cut 5 bases from V and 1 base from J, with 15 bases between. CDR3 size: 16 residues. Written as DNA, the CDR3 is TGTGCCAGCAGCCAAGGGGGCGGGACGTCCTACAATGAGCAGTTCTTC. The encoded protein is CASSQGGGTSYNEQFF.